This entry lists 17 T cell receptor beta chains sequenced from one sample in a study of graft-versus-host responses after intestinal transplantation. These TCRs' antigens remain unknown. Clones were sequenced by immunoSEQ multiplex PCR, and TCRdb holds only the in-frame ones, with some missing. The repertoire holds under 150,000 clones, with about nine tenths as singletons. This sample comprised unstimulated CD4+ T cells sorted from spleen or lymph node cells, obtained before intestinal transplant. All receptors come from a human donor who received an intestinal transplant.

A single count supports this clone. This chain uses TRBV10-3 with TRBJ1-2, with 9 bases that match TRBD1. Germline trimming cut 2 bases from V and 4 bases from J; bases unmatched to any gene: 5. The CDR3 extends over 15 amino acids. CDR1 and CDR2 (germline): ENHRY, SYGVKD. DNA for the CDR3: TGTGCCATCAGTGAGCCGGGACAGGGCCTCTATGGCTACACCTTC. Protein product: CAISEPGQGLYGYTF.

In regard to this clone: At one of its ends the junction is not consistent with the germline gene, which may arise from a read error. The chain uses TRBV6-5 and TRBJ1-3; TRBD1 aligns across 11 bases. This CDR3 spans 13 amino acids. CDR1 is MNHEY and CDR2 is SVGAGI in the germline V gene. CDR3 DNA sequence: TGTGCCAGCAGTCGGACAGGGGGCCAGACTCGGAATTTT. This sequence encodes CASSRTGGQTRNF.

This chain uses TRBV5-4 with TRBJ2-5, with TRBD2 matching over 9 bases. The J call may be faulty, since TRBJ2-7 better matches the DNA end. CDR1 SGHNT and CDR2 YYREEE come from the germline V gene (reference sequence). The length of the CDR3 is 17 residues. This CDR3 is CASSYRLAGHRRYEQYF. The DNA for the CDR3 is TGTGCCAGCAGCTATCGGCTAGCGGGACATCGCCGCTACGAGCAGTACTTC.

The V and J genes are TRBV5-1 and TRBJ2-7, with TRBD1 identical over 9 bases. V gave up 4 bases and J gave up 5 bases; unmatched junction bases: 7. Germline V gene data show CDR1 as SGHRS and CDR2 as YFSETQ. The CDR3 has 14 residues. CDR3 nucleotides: TGCGCCAGCAGCCCCTGGACAGGGGTGGACGAGCAGTACTTC. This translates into CASSPWTGVDEQYF.

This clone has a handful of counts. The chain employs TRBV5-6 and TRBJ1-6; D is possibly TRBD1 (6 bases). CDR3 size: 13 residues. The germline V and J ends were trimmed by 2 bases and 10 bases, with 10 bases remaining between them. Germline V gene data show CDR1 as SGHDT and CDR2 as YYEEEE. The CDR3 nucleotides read TGTGCCAGCAGCTTAGGGGGAGAGTCACCCCTCCACTTT. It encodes CASSLGGESPLHF.

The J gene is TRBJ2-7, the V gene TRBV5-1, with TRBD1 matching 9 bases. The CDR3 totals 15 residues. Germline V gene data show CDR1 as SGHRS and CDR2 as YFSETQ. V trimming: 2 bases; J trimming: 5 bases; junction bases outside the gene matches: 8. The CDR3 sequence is CASSFRTGAPHEQYF. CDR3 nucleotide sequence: TGCGCCAGCAGCTTCCGGACAGGGGCCCCCCACGAGCAGTACTTC.

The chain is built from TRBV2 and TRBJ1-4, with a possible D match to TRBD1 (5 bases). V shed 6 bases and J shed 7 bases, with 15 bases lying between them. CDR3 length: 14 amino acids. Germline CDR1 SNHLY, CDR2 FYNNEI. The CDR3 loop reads CASRGNRGGEKLFF. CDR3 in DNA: TGTGCCAGCAGGGGAAATCGGGGGGGTGAAAAACTGTTTTTT.

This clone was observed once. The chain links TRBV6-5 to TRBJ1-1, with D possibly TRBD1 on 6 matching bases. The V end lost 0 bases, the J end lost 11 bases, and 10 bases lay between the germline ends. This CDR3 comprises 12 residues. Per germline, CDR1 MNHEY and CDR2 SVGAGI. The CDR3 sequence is CASSYSTGEAFF. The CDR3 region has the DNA TGTGCCAGCAGTTACTCGACAGGAGAGGCTTTCTTT.

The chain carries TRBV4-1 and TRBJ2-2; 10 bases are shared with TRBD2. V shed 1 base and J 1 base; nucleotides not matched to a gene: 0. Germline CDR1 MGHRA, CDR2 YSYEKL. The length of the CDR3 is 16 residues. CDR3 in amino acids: CASSQGLAGNTGELFF. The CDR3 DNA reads TGCGCCAGCAGCCAAGGACTAGCGGGGAACACCGGGGAGCTGTTTTTT.

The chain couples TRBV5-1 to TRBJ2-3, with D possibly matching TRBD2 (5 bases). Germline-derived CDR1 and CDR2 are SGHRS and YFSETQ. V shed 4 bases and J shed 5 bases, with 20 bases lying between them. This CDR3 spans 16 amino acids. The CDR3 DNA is TGCGCCAGCAGCCTCCCGGTGAGGGAATGGGGAGATACGCAGTATTTT. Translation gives CASSLPVREWGDTQYF.

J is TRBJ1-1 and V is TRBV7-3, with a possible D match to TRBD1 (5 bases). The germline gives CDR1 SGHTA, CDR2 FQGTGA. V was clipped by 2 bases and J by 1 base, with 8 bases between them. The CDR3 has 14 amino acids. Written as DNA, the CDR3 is TGTGCCAGCAGCTTATTAGGGGCGAACACTGAAGCTTTCTTT. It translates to CASSLLGANTEAFF. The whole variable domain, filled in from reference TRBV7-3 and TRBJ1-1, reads GAGVSQTPSNKVTEKGKYVELRCDPISGHTALYWYRQSLGQGPEFLIYFQGTGAADDSGLPNDRFFAVRPEGSVSTLKIQRTERGDSAVYLCASSLLGANTEAFFGQGTRLTVV.

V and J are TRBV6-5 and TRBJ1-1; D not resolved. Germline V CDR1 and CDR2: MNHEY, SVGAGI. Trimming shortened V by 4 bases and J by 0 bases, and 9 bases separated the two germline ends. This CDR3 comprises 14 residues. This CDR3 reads CASSLATMNTEAFF. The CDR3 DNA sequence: TGTGCCAGCAGTTTGGCAACCATGAACACTGAAGCTTTCTTT.

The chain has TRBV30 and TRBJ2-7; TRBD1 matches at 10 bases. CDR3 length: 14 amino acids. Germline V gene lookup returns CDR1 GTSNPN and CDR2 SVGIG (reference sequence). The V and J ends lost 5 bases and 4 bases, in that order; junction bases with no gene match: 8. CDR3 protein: CAWDRGQGVYEQYF. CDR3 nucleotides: TGTGCCTGGGACCGTGGACAGGGGGTTTACGAGCAGTACTTC.

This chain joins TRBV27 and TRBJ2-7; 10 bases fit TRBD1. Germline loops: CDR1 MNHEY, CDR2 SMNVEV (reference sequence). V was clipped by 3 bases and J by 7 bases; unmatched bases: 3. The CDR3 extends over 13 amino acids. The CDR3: CASSLWDRGEQYF. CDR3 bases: TGTGCCAGCAGTTTGTGGGACAGGGGAGAGCAGTACTTC.

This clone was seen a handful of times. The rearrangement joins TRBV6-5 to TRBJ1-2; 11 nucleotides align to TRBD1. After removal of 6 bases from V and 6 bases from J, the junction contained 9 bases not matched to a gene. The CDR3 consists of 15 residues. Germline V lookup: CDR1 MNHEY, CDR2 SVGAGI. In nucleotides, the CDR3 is TGTGCCAGCAGCCCCAACCAGGACAGGGGGCATGGCTACACCTTC. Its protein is CASSPNQDRGHGYTF.

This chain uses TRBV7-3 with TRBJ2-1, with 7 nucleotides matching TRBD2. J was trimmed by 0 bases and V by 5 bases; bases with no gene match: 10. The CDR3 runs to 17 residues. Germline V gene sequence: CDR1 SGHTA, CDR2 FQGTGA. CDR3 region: CASSPRLAVSSYNEQFF. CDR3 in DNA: TGTGCCAGCAGCCCAAGGCTAGCGGTTAGCTCCTACAATGAGCAGTTCTTC.

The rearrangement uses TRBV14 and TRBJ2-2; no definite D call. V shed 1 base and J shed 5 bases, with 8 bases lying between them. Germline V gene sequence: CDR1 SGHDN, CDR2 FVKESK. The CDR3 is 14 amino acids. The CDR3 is CASSQGSVTGELFF. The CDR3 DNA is TGTGCCAGCAGCCAAGGATCGGTGACCGGGGAGCTGTTTTTT. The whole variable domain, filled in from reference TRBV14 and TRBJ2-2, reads EAGVTQFPSHSVIEKGQTVTLRCDPISGHDNLYWYRRVMGKEIKFLLHFVKESKQDESGMPNNRFLAERTGGTYSTLKVQPAELEDSGVYFCASSQGSVTGELFFGEGSRLTVL.